The TCR beta chain described here comes from a study of neurological immune-mediated disorders. Study-wide findings and caveats: HTLV-1-associated myelopathy had the most TCR clonal expansion, and multiple sclerosis had the least, less than healthy controls.

The sample holds many counts of this clonotype. Antigen unknown. The authors made cDNA by 5'RACE with 10-nucleotide random UMIs. TCRdb recomputed calls from the 5' RACE reads with MiXCR, one row per CDR3 protein. The data hold more than 35,000 distinct CDR3 sequences, with about 6% observed a single time. V shed 2 bases and J shed 2 bases, with 7 bases lying between them. Germline CDR1 reads SGHVS; CDR2 reads FNYEAQ. The CDR3 loop spans 15 amino acids. The sample consisted of CD4+ T cells from blood. The clonotype comes from a middle-aged woman in good health. The rearrangement joins TRBV7-6 to TRBJ2-6; the D gene is possibly TRBD1 (5 bases). The CDR3 DNA reads as TGTGCCAGCAGCTTACAAGGGGCTGGGGCCAACGTCCTGACTTTC. Translating it yields CASSLQGAGANVLTF. The whole variable domain, remainder taken from reference TRBV7-6 and TRBJ2-6, is GAGVSQSPRYKVTKRGQDVALRCDPISGHVSLYWYRQALGQGPEFLTYFNYEAQQDKSGLPNDRFSAERPEGSISTLTIQRTEQRDSAMYRCASSLQGAGANVLTFGAGSRLTVL.